The 7 T cell receptor beta chains below were found in one sample sequenced in a study of OX40 agonist ivuxolimab in advanced cancers. The table came from immunoSEQ multiplex PCR; TCRdb's copy has only in-frame clones and leaves some out. The sample has tens of thousands of clones, more than 75% seen once. Here the sequenced sample was CD4+ or CD8+ T cells sorted from blood, taken in a trial of the OX40 agonist ivuxolimab. The receptors originated from an adult with an advanced solid tumor such as melanoma, head and neck, liver or kidney cancer.

This chain uses TRBV5-1 with TRBJ1-6; unclear D gene. V was cut by 0 bases and J by 1 base, with 2 bases left in between. Germline V gene sequence: CDR1 SGHRS, CDR2 YFSETQ. The CDR3 is 14 residues long. The CDR3 sequence is CASSLASYNSPLHF. CDR3 sequence (DNA): TGCGCCAGCAGCTTGGCGTCCTATAATTCACCCCTCCACTTT.

The chain joins TRBV5-1 to TRBJ2-5; D may be TRBD2 (5 bases). This CDR3 spans 12 amino acids. The germline V and J ends were trimmed by 4 bases and 7 bases, with 11 bases remaining between them. Germline CDR1 SGHRS, CDR2 YFSETQ. CDR3 region: CASSRGPGTQYF. Written as DNA, the CDR3 is TGCGCCAGCAGCCGCGGGCCGGGGACCCAGTACTTC. Variable domain in full (rest from reference TRBV5-1 and TRBJ2-5): KAGVTQTPRYLIKTRGQQVTLSCSPISGHRSVSWYQQTPGQGLQFLFEYFSETQRNKGNFPGRFSGRQFSNSRSEMNVSTLELGDSALYLCASSRGPGTQYFGPGTRLLVL.

The rearrangement links TRBV9 to TRBJ1-3; the D is unclear. CDR1 is SGDLS and CDR2 is YYNGEE in the germline V gene. This CDR3 spans 16 amino acids. V shed 3 bases and J shed 0 bases, with 13 bases lying between them. The CDR3 reads CASSAPKTRSGNTIYF. In nucleotides, the CDR3 is TGTGCCAGCAGCGCCCCAAAAACACGCTCTGGAAACACCATATATTTT.

The V call is TRBV6-6, the J call TRBJ2-5, with a tentative D call TRBD1 (7 bases). Trimming removed 6 bases at V and 4 bases at J, with 12 bases between. In germline, CDR1 is MNHNY, CDR2 SVGAGI (reference sequence). This CDR3 spans 13 amino acids. DNA for the CDR3: TGTGCCAGCAGAACGCAGGGGGGAGAGACCCAGTACTTC. Amino acid sequence: CASRTQGGETQYF.

The chain links TRBV6-5 to TRBJ2-1, with 11 bases aligning to TRBD2. V lost 5 bases to trimming and J lost 12 bases; unmatched junction nucleotides: 12. CDR1 and CDR2 (germline): MNHEY, SVGAGI. CDR3 size: 15 residues. The CDR3 DNA sequence: TGTGCCAGCAGTACCACTAGCGGGGGCCCCAGGGGGCAGTTCTTC. It codes for CASSTTSGGPRGQFF.

The V call is TRBV5-1, the J call TRBJ2-5; the D gene is possibly TRBD1 (6 bases). This CDR3 comprises 16 residues. Germline values: CDR1 SGHRS, CDR2 YFSETQ. V lost 0 bases to trimming and J lost 1 base, with 13 bases between them. The CDR3 loop reads CASSLALQGLQETQYF. For the CDR3, the DNA is TGCGCCAGCAGCTTGGCCCTACAGGGTCTCCAAGAGACCCAGTACTTC.

The chain uses TRBV5-5 and TRBJ2-1; TRBD1 agrees at 7 bases. This CDR3 has 15 amino acids. Germline V gives CDR1 SGHKS, CDR2 YYEKEE (reference sequence). Germline trimming cut 0 bases from V and 7 bases from J; bases unmatched to any gene: 7. CDR3 in amino acids: CASSLAETGLNEQFF. CDR3 bases: TGTGCCAGCAGCTTGGCCGAGACAGGGTTGAATGAGCAGTTCTTC.